A single sample is the source of the 11 T cell receptor beta chains below, sequenced in a study of shared clonotypes between healthy human individuals. Method: immunoSEQ multiplex PCR; TCRdb's copy keeps in-frame clones and lacks some. The sample shows fewer than 850,000 clones, 90% of them seen only once. Sequenced material: memory CD8+ T cells from PBMCs. As to subset: CD45RO+ cells pooled with CCR7-negative TemRA cells. These receptors were taken from a young man in good health. Some clones in this sample may be carry-over from other donors' samples.

CDR3 in amino acids: CASSGRDSNQPQHF. CDR3 in DNA: TGTGCCAGCAGTGGGCGGGATAGCAATCAGCCCCAGCATTTT. J is TRBJ1-5 and V is TRBV2; D uncertain. Germline V gives CDR1 SNHLY, CDR2 FYNNEI. V lost 4 bases and J lost 0, with 7 bases in between. The CDR3 is 14 residues long. Complete variable domain (other parts from reference TRBV2 and TRBJ1-5): EPEVTQTPSHQVTQMGQEVILRCVPISNHLYFYWYRQILGQKVEFLVSFYNNEISEKSEIFDDQFSVERPDGSNFTLKIRSTKLEDSAMYFCASSGRDSNQPQHFGDGTRLSIL.

The J gene is TRBJ2-7, the V gene TRBV2; the match to TRBD2 covers 8 bases. The germline V gene encodes CDR1 SNHLY and CDR2 FYNNEI. The J segment lost 2 bases and the V segment lost 8 bases, leaving 8 bases of the junction unmatched. CDR3 size: 14 residues. The CDR3 is CASEEGLGAYEQYF. The CDR3 nucleotides read TGTGCCAGCGAAGAGGGACTAGGCGCCTACGAGCAGTACTTC.

The rearrangement links TRBV27 to TRBJ1-5; no definite D call. Germline loops: CDR1 MNHEY, CDR2 SMNVEV (reference sequence). The CDR3 has 15 residues. The germline V and J ends were trimmed by 4 bases and 0 bases, with 10 bases remaining between them. CDR3 amino acids: CASSSGRNSNQPQHF. The CDR3 nucleotides read TGTGCCAGCAGTTCGGGAAGAAATAGCAATCAGCCCCAGCATTTT.

This rearrangement joins TRBV5-6 to TRBJ2-2; TRBD1 aligns across 8 bases. After removal of 2 bases from V and 2 bases from J, the junction contained 8 bases not matched to a gene. The CDR3 covers 17 residues. Germline V CDR1 and CDR2: SGHDT, YYEEEE. CDR3 sequence reads: CASSFSPGTGNTGELFF. The CDR3 bases are TGTGCCAGCAGCTTCTCACCCGGGACAGGCAACACCGGGGAGCTGTTTTTT.

This chain links TRBV19 with TRBJ2-7, with 8 nucleotides matching TRBD2. The CDR3 covers 15 residues. CDR1 is LNHDA, CDR2 SQIVND, per germline (reference sequence). Trimming cost V 3 bases and J 3 bases; bases outside gene matches: 7. The CDR3 loop is CASSILASGRYEQYF. CDR3 DNA sequence: TGTGCCAGTAGTATCTTGGCTAGCGGGCGCTACGAGCAGTACTTC.

The CDR3 loop reads CASSQLWGGIGTQHF. Here the CDR3 DNA reads TGTGCCAGCAGTCAACTATGGGGGGGGATCGGGACCCAGCATTTT. The rearrangement links TRBV27 to TRBJ1-5; the D gene is possibly TRBD1 (5 bases). Trimming cost V 5 bases and J 11 bases, with 22 bases left between them. The CDR3 loop spans 15 amino acids. The germline V gene encodes CDR1 MNHEY and CDR2 SMNVEV (reference sequence).

This clone was detected once. V usage is TRBV7-1 and J usage is TRBJ1-2; 9 nucleotides line up with TRBD1. TRBV7-1 falls under the ORF class, with uncertain function. The CDR3 contains 14 residues. V gave up 5 bases and J gave up 7 bases; unmatched junction bases: 8. The CDR3 bases are TGTGCCAGCAGCGTAGGGACAGGGCCACTTGGCTACACCTTC. It codes for CASSVGTGPLGYTF.

V and J are TRBV5-6 and TRBJ2-1, with D uncertain. This CDR3 is built from 16 residues. V lost 0 bases to trimming and J lost 0 bases, with 10 bases between them. Looked up from germline, CDR1 is SGHDT and CDR2 is YYEEEE. The CDR3 region is CASSLDRYSSYNEQFF. CDR3 nucleotides: TGTGCCAGCAGCTTGGACCGCTATAGCTCCTACAATGAGCAGTTCTTC.

The chain uses TRBV5-6 and TRBJ2-1; TRBD1 matches at 8 bases. The CDR3 contains 15 residues. The J segment lost 8 bases and the V segment lost 3 bases, leaving 10 bases of the junction unmatched. Looked up from germline, CDR1 is SGHDT and CDR2 is YYEEEE. DNA for the CDR3: TGTGCCAGCAGCTGGGGGGACAGGAGGCGGGATGAGCAGTTCTTC. Protein sequence: CASSWGDRRRDEQFF.

CDR3 sequence reads: CASKNRGSYTEAFF. CDR3 DNA: TGTGCCAGCAAAAACAGGGGGTCGTACACTGAAGCTTTCTTT. V is TRBV27 and J is TRBJ1-1, with 8 bases identical to TRBD1. The junction had 7 bases not matched to a gene; V was cut back by 7 bases and J by 3 bases. CDR1 and CDR2 (germline): MNHEY, SMNVEV (reference sequence). This CDR3 region has 14 residues.

The chain links TRBV5-1 to TRBJ1-4; D call uncertain. CDR3 length: 16 amino acids. Germline V gives CDR1 SGHRS, CDR2 YFSETQ. V was shortened by 6 bases and J by 0 bases, with 15 bases between the two germline ends. The CDR3 coding sequence is TGCGCCAGCACCCCAGGAGGGCCTGCAACTAATGAAAAACTGTTTTTT. Amino acid sequence: CASTPGGPATNEKLFF.